This T cell receptor (beta chain) was captured by sequencing in a study of blood T cell repertoires in COVID-19. The overall study: Some COVID-19 samples were acute and others convalescent; all came from the United States, Italy and Spain.

As handled by the study authors: Estimates of nucleated cell counts were drawn from the amplification of reference gene primers. Generated by immunoSEQ multiplex PCR, the TCRdb table keeps only in-frame clones and is missing some. Clone size and V and J calls were adopted from that table, with D and trimming inferred from the DNA. This sample has over 150,000 clones, with about 85% found just once. CDR1 SGHDN and CDR2 FVKESK come from the germline V gene. CDR3 length equals 15 residues. Unmatched junction bases numbered 3, after V lost 1 base and J lost 4 bases. The rearrangement uses TRBV14 and TRBJ1-5; 8 bases agree with TRBD1. The clonotype comes from a man aged 60 to 69 with COVID-19, enrolled during active disease. Sequenced: peripheral blood. CDR3 loop: CASSQVRGPNQPQHF. The CDR3 region has the DNA TGTGCCAGCAGCCAAGTCAGGGGGCCTAATCAGCCCCAGCATTTT. Variable domain in full (rest from reference TRBV14 and TRBJ1-5): EAGVTQFPSHSVIEKGQTVTLRCDPISGHDNLYWYRRVMGKEIKFLLHFVKESKQDESGMPNNRFLAERTGGTYSTLKVQPAELEDSGVYFCASSQVRGPNQPQHFGDGTRLSIL.